This T cell receptor beta chain came from a study of T cell responses to AZD1222 COVID-19 vaccine. Some clones are missing from TCRdb's copy, which holds only in-frame ones; the method was immunoSEQ multiplex PCR. The table has 150,000 or so clones, almost 95% seen once. Germline-derived CDR1 and CDR2 are LGHDT and YNNKEL (reference sequence). The CDR3 covers 17 residues. V was trimmed by 1 base and J by 0 bases, leaving 13 bases between them. The receptor was isolated from an adult in good health. The material sequenced was peripheral blood, taken on day 0 of AZD1222 vaccination. The genes are TRBV3-1 (or the pseudogene TRBV3-2) and TRBJ2-4; no clear D gene. The CDR3 region is CASSQVGISLAKNIQYF. Written as DNA, the CDR3 is TGTGCCAGCAGCCAAGTGGGGATAAGTCTAGCCAAAAACATTCAGTACTTC.